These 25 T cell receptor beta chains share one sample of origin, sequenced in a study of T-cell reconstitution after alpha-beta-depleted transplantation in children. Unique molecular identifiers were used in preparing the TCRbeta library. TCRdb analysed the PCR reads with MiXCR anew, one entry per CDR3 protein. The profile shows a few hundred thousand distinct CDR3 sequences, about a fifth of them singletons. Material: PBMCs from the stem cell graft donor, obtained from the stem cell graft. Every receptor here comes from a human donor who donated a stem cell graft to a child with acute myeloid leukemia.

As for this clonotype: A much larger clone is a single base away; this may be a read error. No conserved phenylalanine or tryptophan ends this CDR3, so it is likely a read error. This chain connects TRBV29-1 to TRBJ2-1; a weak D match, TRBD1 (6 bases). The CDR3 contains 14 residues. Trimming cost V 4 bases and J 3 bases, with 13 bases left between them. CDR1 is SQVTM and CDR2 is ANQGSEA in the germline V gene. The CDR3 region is CSVVTGTNYNEQFL. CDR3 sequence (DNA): TGCAGCGTTGTAACAGGGACCAACTACAATGAGCAGTTCCTC.

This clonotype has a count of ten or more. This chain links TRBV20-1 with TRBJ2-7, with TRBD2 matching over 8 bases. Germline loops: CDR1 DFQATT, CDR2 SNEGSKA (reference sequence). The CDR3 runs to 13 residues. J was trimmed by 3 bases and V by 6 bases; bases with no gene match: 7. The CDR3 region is CSATKTSDYEQYF. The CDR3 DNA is TGCAGTGCCACCAAGACTAGCGACTACGAGCAGTACTTC.

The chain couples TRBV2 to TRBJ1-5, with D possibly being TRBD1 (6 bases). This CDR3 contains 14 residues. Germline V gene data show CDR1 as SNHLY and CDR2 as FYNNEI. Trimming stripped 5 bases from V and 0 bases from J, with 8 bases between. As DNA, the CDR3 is TGTGCCAGCAGTTGGACAGATAGCAATCAGCCCCAGCATTTT. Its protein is CASSWTDSNQPQHF.

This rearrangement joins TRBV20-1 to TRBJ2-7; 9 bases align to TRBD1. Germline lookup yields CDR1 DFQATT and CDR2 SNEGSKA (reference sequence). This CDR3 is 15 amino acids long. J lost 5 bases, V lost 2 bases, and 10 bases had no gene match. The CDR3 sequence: CSARTGGQGNNEQYF. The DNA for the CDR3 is TGCAGTGCTAGAACGGGGGGACAGGGCAACAACGAGCAGTACTTC.

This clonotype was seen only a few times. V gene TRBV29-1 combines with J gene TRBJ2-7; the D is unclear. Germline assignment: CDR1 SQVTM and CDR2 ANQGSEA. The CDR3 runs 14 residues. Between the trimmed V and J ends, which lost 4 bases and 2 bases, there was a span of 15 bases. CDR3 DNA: TGCAGCGTTGGGGCACGTGGGAAAACCTACGAGCAGTACTTC. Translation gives CSVGARGKTYEQYF.

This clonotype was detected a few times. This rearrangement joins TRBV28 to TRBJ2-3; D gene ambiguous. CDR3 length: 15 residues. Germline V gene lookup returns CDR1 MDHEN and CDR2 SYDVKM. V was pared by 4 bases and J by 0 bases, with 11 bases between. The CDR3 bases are TGTGCCAGCAGTTCCTGGACCGGTAGCACAGATACGCAGTATTTT. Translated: CASSSWTGSTDTQYF.

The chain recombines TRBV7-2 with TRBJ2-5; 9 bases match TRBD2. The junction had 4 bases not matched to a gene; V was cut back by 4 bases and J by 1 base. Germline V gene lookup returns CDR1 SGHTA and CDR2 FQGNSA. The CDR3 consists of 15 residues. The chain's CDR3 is CASSSLAGIQETQYF. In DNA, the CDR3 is TGTGCCAGCAGCTCGCTAGCGGGAATCCAAGAGACCCAGTACTTC.

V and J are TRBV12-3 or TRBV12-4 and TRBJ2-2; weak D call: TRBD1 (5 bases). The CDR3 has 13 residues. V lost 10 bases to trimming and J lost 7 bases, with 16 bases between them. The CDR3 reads CAIYPGLGGELFF. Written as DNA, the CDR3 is TGTGCCATTTATCCAGGGCTTGGCGGGGAGCTGTTTTTT.

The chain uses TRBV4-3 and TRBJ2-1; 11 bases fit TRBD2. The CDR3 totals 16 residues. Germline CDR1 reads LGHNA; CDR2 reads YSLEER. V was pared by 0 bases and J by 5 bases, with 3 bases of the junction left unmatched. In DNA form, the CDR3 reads TGCGCCAGCAGCCAAGAACTAGCGGGAGCGAACAATGAGCAGTTCTTC. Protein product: CASSQELAGANNEQFF.

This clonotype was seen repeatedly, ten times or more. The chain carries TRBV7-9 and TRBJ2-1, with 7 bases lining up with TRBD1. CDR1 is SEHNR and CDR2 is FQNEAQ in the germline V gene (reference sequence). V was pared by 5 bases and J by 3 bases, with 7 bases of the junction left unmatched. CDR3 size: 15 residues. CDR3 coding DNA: TGTGCCAGCAGCCCCCGGGACAGCCTCTACAATGAGCAGTTCTTC. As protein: CASSPRDSLYNEQFF.

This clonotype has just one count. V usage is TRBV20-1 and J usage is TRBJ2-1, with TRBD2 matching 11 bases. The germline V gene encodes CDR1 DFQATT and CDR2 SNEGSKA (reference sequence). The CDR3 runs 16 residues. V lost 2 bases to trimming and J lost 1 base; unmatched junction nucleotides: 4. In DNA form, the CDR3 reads TGCAGTGCTAGACGAGGGACTAGCGGTTCCTACAATGAGCAGTTCTTC. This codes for CSARRGTSGSYNEQFF.

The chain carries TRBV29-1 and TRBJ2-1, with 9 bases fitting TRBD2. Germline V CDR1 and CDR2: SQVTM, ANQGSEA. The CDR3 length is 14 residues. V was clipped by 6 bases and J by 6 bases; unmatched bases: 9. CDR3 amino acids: CSVGILAGVNEQFF. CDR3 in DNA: TGCAGCGTCGGAATCTTAGCGGGAGTCAATGAGCAGTTCTTC.

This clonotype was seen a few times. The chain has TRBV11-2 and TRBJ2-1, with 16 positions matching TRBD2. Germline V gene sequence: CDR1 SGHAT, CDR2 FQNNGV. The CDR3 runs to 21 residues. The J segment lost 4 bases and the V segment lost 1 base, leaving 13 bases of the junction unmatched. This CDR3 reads CASSLGPGLAGGPKIYNEQFF. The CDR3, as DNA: TGTGCCAGCAGCTTAGGCCCGGGACTAGCGGGAGGGCCGAAAATATACAATGAGCAGTTCTTC.

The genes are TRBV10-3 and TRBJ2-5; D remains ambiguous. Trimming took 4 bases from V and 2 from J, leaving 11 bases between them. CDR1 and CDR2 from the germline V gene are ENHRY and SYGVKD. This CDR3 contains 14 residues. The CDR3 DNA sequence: TGTGCCATCAGTGGCTCGACTGTTCAAGAGACCCAGTACTTC. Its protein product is CAISGSTVQETQYF.

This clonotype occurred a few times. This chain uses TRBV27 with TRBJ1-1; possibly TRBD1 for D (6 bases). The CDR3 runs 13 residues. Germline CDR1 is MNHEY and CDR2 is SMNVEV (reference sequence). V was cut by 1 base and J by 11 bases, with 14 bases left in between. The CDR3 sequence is CASSLFGGRGAFF. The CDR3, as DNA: TGTGCCAGCAGTTTATTTGGGGGGCGTGGGGCTTTCTTT.

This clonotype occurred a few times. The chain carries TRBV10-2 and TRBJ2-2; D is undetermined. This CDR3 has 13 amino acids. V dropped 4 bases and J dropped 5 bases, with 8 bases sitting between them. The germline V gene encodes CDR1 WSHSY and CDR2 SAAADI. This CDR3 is CASSVSETGELFF. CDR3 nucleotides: TGCGCCAGCAGTGTATCGGAGACCGGGGAGCTGTTTTTT.

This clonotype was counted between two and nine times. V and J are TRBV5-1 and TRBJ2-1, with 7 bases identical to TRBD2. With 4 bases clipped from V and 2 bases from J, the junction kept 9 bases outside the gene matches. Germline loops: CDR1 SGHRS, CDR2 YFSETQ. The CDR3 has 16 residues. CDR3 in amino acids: CASSPQERGPYNEQFF. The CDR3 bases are TGCGCCAGCAGCCCCCAGGAGCGGGGCCCCTACAATGAGCAGTTCTTC. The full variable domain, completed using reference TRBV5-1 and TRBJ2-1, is KAGVTQTPRYLIKTRGQQVTLSCSPISGHRSVSWYQQTPGQGLQFLFEYFSETQRNKGNFPGRFSGRQFSNSRSEMNVSTLELGDSALYLCASSPQERGPYNEQFFGPGTRLTVL.

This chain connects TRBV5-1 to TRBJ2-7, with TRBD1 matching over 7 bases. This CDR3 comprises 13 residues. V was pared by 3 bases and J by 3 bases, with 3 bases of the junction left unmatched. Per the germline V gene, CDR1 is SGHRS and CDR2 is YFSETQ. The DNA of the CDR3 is TGCGCCAGCAGCTCGACAGGGCTCTACGAGCAGTACTTC. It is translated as CASSSTGLYEQYF.

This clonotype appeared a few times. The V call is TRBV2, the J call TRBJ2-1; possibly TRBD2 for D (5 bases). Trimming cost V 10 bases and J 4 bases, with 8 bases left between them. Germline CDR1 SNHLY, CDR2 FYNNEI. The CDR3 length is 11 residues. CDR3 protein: CATEVYNEQFF. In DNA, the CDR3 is TGTGCCACGGAGGTTTACAATGAGCAGTTCTTC.

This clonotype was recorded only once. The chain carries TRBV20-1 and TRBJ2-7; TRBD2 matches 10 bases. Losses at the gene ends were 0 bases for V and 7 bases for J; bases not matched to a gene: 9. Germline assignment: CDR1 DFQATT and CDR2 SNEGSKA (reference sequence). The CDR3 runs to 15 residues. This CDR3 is CSARDWLAGAREQYF. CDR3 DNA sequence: TGCAGTGCTAGAGATTGGCTAGCGGGAGCTCGGGAGCAGTACTTC.

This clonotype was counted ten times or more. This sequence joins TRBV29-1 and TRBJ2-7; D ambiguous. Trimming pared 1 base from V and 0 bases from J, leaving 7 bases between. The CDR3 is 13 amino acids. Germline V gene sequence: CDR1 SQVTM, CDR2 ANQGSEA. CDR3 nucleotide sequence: TGCAGCGTTGAAGGGAAAACCTCCTACGAGCAGTACTTC. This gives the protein CSVEGKTSYEQYF.

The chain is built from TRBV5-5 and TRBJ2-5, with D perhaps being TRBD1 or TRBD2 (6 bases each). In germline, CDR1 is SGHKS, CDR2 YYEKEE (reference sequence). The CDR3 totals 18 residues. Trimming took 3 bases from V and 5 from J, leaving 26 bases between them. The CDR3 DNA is TGTGCCAGCAGCTCCGTCCTGGGGGGAGAAGGAGGGGGGGAGACCCAGTACTTC. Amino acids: CASSSVLGGEGGGETQYF.

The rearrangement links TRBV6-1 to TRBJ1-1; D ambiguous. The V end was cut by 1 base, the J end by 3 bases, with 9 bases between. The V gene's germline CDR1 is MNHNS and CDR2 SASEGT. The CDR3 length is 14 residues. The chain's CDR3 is CASSEGQDYTEAFF. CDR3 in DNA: TGTGCCAGCAGTGAAGGGCAGGACTACACTGAAGCTTTCTTT.

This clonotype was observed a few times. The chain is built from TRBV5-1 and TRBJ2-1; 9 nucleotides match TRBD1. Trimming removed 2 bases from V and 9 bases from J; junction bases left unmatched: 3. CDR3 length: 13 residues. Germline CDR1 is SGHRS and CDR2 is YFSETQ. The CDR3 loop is CASSFTGGGEQFF. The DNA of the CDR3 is TGCGCCAGCAGCTTTACAGGGGGCGGTGAGCAGTTCTTC.

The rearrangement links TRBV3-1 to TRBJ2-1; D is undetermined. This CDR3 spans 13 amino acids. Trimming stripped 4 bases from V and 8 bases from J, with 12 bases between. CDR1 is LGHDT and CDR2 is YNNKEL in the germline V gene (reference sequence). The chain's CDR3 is CASSLWNYDEQFF. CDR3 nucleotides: TGTGCCAGCAGCCTGTGGAACTATGATGAGCAGTTCTTC.